These 4 T cell receptor beta chains were sequenced from one sample in a study of T-cell memory formation after mild COVID-19. TCRdb re-called the 5' RACE reads through MiXCR, storing one row per CDR3 protein. Here the sample spans more than 250,000 distinct CDR3 sequences, 16% being singletons. The sample was PBMCs or a T cell subset sorted from them (not recorded which). The receptors here all came from a man between 18 and 29 years old who had mild COVID-19 (a few samples of this study predate the infection). Cell type and time point are not known.

The chain is built from TRBV15 and TRBJ2-3; 7 nucleotides agree with TRBD1. CDR3 length: 13 residues. J was trimmed by 6 bases and V by 7 bases; bases with no gene match: 7. CDR1 and CDR2 from the germline V gene are LNHNV and YYDKDF (reference sequence). The CDR3, as DNA: TGTGCCACCACGACAGGGACGTCCGATACGCAGTATTTT. Protein sequence: CATTTGTSDTQYF.

The V call is TRBV25-1, the J call TRBJ1-4; no firm D call. The CDR3 covers 13 residues. From germline, CDR1 is MGHDK and CDR2 SYGVNS. Trimming stripped 8 bases from V and 0 bases from J, with 7 bases between. As DNA, the CDR3 is TGTGCCAGCCGCAGGTCAACTAATGAAAAACTGTTTTTT. It translates to CASRRSTNEKLFF.

This clonotype was picked up a small number of times. The chain has TRBV7-3 and TRBJ1-6; D is ambiguous. This CDR3 is built from 13 residues. Germline V gives CDR1 SGHTA, CDR2 FQGTGA. Trimming stripped 3 bases from V and 7 bases from J, with 7 bases between. The CDR3 here is CASSFFGNSPLHF. CDR3 DNA: TGTGCCAGCAGCTTTTTCGGCAATTCACCCCTCCACTTT.

This chain joins TRBV12-3 or TRBV12-4 and TRBJ1-5, with a possible D match to TRBD1 (6 bases). V lost 3 bases, J lost 6 bases, and 15 bases lay in between. The CDR3 length is 15 residues. This CDR3 reads CASSFARGRGQPQHF. In nucleotides, the CDR3 is TGTGCCAGCAGTTTCGCGCGGGGGCGAGGTCAGCCCCAGCATTTT.